This T cell receptor beta chain was profiled in a study of shared clonotypes between healthy human individuals. Original data processing: As immunoSEQ supplied junction-only sequences (without quality scores), filtering differed. Assay: immunoSEQ multiplex PCR; the TCRdb copy retains only in-frame clones and omits some. V, J and clone size reflect that table, while D and trimming were determined from the DNA. Among over 1.5 million clones listed, 95% to 99% were seen once. V was clipped by 5 bases and J by 0 bases, with 10 bases between them. The germline gives CDR1 SEHNR, CDR2 FQNEAQ (reference sequence). The CDR3 extends over 14 amino acids. Note on this clone: Its cognate antigen is unknown. The same CDR3 arises from other DNA sequences in this sample as well.

Study-wide points: Measured sharing among donors was expected to vary with sequencing depth. The study generally estimated greater richness for naive than memory subsets. With a handful of donors compared, 4% to 5% of naive CD4 clonotypes were shared.

Sequenced input: naive CD4+ T cells sorted from blood. Subset reported: CD45RA+ positively selected. The chain links TRBV7-9 to TRBJ1-1, with D uncertain. The sequence was collected from a man in his thirties or forties in good health. This CDR3 is CASSLRRLNTEAFF. For the CDR3, the DNA is TGTGCCAGCAGCCTCCGACGCCTGAACACTGAAGCTTTCTTT.